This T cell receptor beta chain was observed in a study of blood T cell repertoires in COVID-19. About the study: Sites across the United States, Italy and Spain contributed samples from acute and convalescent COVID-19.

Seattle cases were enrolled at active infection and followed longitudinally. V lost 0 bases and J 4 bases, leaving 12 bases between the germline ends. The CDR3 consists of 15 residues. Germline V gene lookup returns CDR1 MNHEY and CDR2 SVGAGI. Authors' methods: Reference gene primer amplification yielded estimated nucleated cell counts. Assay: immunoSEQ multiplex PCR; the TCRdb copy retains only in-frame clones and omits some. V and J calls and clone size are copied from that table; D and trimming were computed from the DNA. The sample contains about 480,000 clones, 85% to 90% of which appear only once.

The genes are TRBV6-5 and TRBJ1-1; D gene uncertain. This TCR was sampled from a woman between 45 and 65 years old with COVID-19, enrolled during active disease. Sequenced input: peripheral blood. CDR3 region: CASSYSGNWGTEAFF. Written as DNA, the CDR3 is TGTGCCAGCAGTTACTCCGGGAATTGGGGCACTGAAGCTTTCTTT.